The clone carrying this T cell receptor (beta chain) was counted many times. Its antigen is currently unknown. Quantitative 5'-RACE with molecular barcodes produced the TCR beta libraries. From the 5' RACE reads, TCRdb called clonotypes with MiXCR, one entry per CDR3 protein. Among roughly 150,000 distinct CDR3 sequences listed, around 7.9% were seen once. These data belong to a study of CD8 T cells in ankylosing spondylitis. Study findings and constraints: What seemed typical of ankylosing spondylitis blood was a TCR beta motif built from eight highly homologous variants. Significantly higher representation of disease-linked clones was reported for matched ankylosing spondylitis synovial fluid. Disease-linked clones proved CD8+ and comparatively uncommon in peripheral blood.

CDR3 length: 14 amino acids. V gave up 1 base and J gave up 6 bases, with 9 bases separating them. Germline CDR1 and CDR2: MNHNS and SASEGT. The specimen sequenced was blood, either unsorted or a sorted T cell fraction (not recorded which). V and J are TRBV6-1 and TRBJ1-4; D gene ambiguous. The clonotype originates from a female donor with ankylosing spondylitis or in good health (not recorded which). The CDR3 nucleotides are TGTGCCAGCAGTGAAGTTCCCCGGGATGAAAAACTGTTTTTT. This gives the protein CASSEVPRDEKLFF.